This is a list of T cell receptor beta chains from one sample in a study of molecular identifiers for immune sequencing clone quantification. TCRdb ran MiXCR on the PCR reads and lists one entry per CDR3 protein. The data show approximately 670,000 distinct CDR3 sequences, about 20% seen once. The source material was naive CD8+ T cells from blood, with Jurkat cell RNA spiked in. These receptors all stem from a human donor in good health. Some libraries in this study had Jurkat cell RNA spiked in. Both conserved end residues are part of each CDR3. The D gene is left open where the match is weak. Clone size is shown for a subset of rows, as once, few, many or a class of expanded clone.

TRBJ1-3 | TRBV4-3 | . | 14 | many | TGCGCCAGCAGCCAAAACAGGGATGGAAACACCATATATTTT | CASSQNRDGNTIYF
TRBJ2-3 | TRBV11-2 | TRBD1 | 18 | many | TGTGCCAGCAGCTTAGATTGGCCCGGGACAGCTAGCACAGATACGCAGTATTTT | CASSLDWPGTASTDTQYF
TRBJ1-4 | TRBV20-1 | . | 13 | many | TGCAGTGCTAGCTCACAGGGAGAAGAAAAACTGTTTTTT | CSASSQGEEKLFF
TRBJ1-3 | TRBV5-6 | . | 16 | . | TGTGCCAGCAGCACCCAGTCCCAGCGGAGCGGAAACACCATATATTTT | CASSTQSQRSGNTIYF
TRBJ2-1 | TRBV3-1 | TRBD2 | 16 | once | TGTGCCAGCAGCCGGGGGGCGAGGACTAGCCCCGGTGAGCAGTTCTTC | CASSRGARTSPGEQFF
TRBJ2-5 | TRBV7-9 | . | 14 | many | TGTGCCAGCAGCCCTGAACGGTCCCAAGAGACCCAGTACTTC | CASSPERSQETQYF
TRBJ2-3 | TRBV29-1 | TRBD2 | 17 | many | TGCAGCGTTGACGTCCCGACTAGCGGGAATTGGCCAGATACGCAGTATTTT | CSVDVPTSGNWPDTQYF
TRBJ1-3 | TRBV4-3 | TRBD1 | 15 | many | TGCGCCAGCAGCCAGGGGACAGGTCCTGGAAACACCATATATTTT | CASSQGTGPGNTIYF
TRBJ2-1 | TRBV4-3 | TRBD2 | 17 | . | TGCGCCTGCAGCCAAGATAGGGCGGGGGGATATTACAATGAGCAGTTCTTC | CACSQDRAGGYYNEQFF
TRBJ2-1 | TRBV12-3/TRBV12-4 | . | 14 | . | TGTGCCAGCAGTTATCCTAGCTCCTACAATGAGCAGTTCTTC | CASSYPSSYNEQFF
TRBJ2-7 | TRBV7-9 | TRBD2 | 14 | many | TGTGCCAGCAGCTTAGTTGCGGGAGTTAATGAGCAGTACTTC | CASSLVAGVNEQYF
TRBJ2-7 | TRBV4-1 | . | 14 | many | TGCGCCAGCAGCCCGGGGGACAGAGTGTACGAGCAGTACTTC | CASSPGDRVYEQYF
TRBJ1-1 | TRBV7-9 | . | 15 | many | TGTGCCAGCAGCGCCCGCACCCCCAAGAACACTGAAGCTTTCTTT | CASSARTPKNTEAFF
TRBJ2-7 | TRBV20-1 | . | 13 | . | TGCAGTGCTACCCCGGGGGACTCCTACGAGCAGTACTTC | CSATPGDSYEQYF
TRBJ2-7 | TRBV7-9 | . | 11 | . | TGTGCCAGCAGCACTAACTACGAGCAGCACTTC | CASSTNYEQHF
TRBJ2-7 | TRBV4-1 | . | 13 | . | TGCGCCAGCAGCCAAGATAGAACCTACGGGCAGTACTTC | CASSQDRTYGQYF
TRBJ2-7 | TRBV11-2 | . | 14 | many | TGTGCCAGCAGCTTAAGGCACCTGGGCTACGAGCAGTACTTC | CASSLRHLGYEQYF
TRBJ2-7 | TRBV30 | TRBD1 | 13 | . | TGTGCCTGGAGTACAGGGGGCCCCTACGAGCAGTACTTC | CAWSTGGPYEQYF
TRBJ1-1 | TRBV19 | . | 14 | few | TGTGCCAGTAGTATTAGTTCTGCCGGGACTGAAGCTTTCTTT | CASSISSAGTEAFF
TRBJ1-4 | TRBV5-4 | . | 12 | many | TGTGCCAGCAGCCCGGACGGGGAAAAACTGTTTTTT | CASSPDGEKLFF
TRBJ1-6 | TRBV5-6 | . | 15 | few | TGTGCCAGCAGCTTGGCGGCGACTATCGGTTCACCCCTCCACTTT | CASSLAATIGSPLHF
TRBJ1-2 | TRBV12-3/TRBV12-4 | . | 15 | . | TGTGCCAGCAGCGTAACAACGCGCTTTGAGGGAGGCTACACCTTC | CASSVTTRFEGGYTF
TRBJ2-7 | TRBV6-2/TRBV6-3 | TRBD2 | 16 | few | TGTGCCAGCAGTCGAGGGACTAGCGGGTACTCCTACGAGCAGTACTTC | CASSRGTSGYSYEQYF